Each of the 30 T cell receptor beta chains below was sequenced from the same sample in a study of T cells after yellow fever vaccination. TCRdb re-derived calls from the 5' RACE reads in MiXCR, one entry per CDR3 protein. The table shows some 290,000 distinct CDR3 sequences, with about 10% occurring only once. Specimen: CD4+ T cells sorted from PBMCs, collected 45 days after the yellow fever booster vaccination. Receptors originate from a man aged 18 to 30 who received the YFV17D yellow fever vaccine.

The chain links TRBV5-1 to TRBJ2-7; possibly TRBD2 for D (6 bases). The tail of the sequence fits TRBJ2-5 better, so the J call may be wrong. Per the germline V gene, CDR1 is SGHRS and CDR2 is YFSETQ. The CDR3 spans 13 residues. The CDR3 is CASSLVLTRTQYF. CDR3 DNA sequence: TGCGCCAGCAGCTTGGTCCTGACTAGGACCCAGTACTTC.

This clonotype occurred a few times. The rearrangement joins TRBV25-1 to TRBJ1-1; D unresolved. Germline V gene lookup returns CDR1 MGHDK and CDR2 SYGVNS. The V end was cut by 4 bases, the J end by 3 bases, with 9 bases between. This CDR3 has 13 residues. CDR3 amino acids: CASSVEEYTEAFF. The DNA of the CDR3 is TGTGCCAGCAGTGTCGAGGAGTACACTGAAGCTTTCTTT.

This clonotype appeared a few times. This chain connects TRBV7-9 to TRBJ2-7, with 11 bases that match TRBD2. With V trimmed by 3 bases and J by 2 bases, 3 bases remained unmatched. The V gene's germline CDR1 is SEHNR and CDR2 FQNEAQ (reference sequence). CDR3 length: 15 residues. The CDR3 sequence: CASSLASGGTYEQYV. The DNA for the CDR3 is TGTGCCAGCAGCTTGGCTAGCGGGGGGACCTACGAGCAGTACGTC.

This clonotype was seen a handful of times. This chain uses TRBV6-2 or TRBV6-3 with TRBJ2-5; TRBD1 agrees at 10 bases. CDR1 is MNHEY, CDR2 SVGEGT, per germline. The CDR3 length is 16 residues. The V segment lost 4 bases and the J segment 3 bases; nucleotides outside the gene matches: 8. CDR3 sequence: CASSLGPGTGEETQYF. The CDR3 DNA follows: TGTGCCAGCAGTTTGGGACCGGGGACAGGGGAAGAGACCCAGTACTTC.

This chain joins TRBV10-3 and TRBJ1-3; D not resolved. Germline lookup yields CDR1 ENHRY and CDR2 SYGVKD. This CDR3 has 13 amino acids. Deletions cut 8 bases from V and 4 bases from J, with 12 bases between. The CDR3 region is CAIAGRGGNTIYF. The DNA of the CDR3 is TGTGCCATCGCCGGGCGCGGAGGAAACACCATATATTTT.

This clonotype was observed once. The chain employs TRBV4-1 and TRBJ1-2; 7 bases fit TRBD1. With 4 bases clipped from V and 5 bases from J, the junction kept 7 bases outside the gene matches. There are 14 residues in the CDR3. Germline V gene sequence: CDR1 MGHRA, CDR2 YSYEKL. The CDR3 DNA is TGCGCCAGCAGCCGATCCAGGGGGGCGTATGGCTACACCTTC. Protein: CASSRSRGAYGYTF.

DNA of the CDR3: TGTGCCAGCTCACCAGCGCCAGGGGCCTACGAGCAGTACGTC. Translation gives CASSPAPGAYEQYV. The chain couples TRBV18 to TRBJ2-7; D is perhaps TRBD1 (6 bases). The germline V gene encodes CDR1 KGHSH and CDR2 LQKENI. The CDR3 spans 14 residues. V was clipped by 2 bases and J by 2 bases, with 10 bases between them.

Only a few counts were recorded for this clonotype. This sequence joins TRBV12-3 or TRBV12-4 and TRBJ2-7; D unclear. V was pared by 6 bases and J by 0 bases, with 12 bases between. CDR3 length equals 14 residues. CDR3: CASRPYGSSYEQYF. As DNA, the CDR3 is TGTGCCAGCAGACCGTACGGCAGCTCCTACGAGCAGTACTTC.

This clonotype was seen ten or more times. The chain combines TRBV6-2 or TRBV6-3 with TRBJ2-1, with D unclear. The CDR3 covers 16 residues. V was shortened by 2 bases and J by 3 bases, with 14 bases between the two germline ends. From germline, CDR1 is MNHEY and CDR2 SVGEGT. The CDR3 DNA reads TGTGCCAGCAGTTACCTTTCGGCCCGCTACTACAATGAGCAGTTCTTC. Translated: CASSYLSARYYNEQFF.

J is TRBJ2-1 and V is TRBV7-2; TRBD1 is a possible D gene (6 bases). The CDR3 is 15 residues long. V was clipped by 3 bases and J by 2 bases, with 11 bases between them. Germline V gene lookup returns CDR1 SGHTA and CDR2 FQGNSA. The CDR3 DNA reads TGTGCCAGCAGCTTGTGGGACACTACCTACAATGAGCAGTTCTTC. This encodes CASSLWDTTYNEQFF.

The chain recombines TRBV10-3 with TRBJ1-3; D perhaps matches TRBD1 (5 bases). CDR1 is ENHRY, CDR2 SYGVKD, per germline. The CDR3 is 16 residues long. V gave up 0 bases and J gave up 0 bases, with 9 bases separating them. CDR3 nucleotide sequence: TGTGCCATCAGTGAGTCGAAGGGGAGCTCTGGAAACACCATATATTTT. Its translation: CAISESKGSSGNTIYF.

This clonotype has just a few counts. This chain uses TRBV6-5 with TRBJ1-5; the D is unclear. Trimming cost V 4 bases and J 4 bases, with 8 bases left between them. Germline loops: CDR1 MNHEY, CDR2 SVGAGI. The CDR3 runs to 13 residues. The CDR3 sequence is CASSWALNQPQHF. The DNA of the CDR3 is TGTGCCAGCAGTTGGGCGCTGAATCAGCCCCAGCATTTT.

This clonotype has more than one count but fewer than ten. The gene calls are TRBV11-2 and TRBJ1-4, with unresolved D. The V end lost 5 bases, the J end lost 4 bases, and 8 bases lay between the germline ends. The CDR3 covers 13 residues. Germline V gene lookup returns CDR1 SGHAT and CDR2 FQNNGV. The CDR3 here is CASSPDFNEKLFF. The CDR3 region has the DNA TGTGCCAGCAGCCCGGACTTTAATGAAAAACTGTTTTTT.

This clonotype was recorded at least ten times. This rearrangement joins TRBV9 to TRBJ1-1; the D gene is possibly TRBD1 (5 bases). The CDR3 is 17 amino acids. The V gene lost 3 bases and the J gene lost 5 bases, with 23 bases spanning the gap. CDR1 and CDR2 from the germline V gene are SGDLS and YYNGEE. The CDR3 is CASSERDLVGGRTEAFF. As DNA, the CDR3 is TGTGCCAGCAGCGAGAGGGACCTCGTGGGGGGAAGGACTGAAGCTTTCTTT. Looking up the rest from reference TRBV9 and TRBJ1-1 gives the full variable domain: DSGVTQTPKHLITATGQRVTLRCSPRSGDLSVYWYQQSLDQGLQFLIQYYNGEERAKGNILERFSAQQFPDLHSELNLSSLELGDSALYFCASSERDLVGGRTEAFFGQGTRLTVV.

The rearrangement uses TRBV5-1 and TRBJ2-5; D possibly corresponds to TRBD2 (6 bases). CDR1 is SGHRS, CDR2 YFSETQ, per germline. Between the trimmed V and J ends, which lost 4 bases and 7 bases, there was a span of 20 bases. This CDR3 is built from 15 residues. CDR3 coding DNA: TGCGCCAGCAGCCGAGCCGGGACGGAGGGGCGGACCCAGTACTTC. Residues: CASSRAGTEGRTQYF.

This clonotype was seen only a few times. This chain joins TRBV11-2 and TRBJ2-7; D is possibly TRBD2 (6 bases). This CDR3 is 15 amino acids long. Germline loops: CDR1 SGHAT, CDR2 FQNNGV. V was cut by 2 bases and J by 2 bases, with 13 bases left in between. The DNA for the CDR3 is TGTGCCAGCAGCTTATCGCGGGGATCGACCTACGAGCAGTACGTC. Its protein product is CASSLSRGSTYEQYV.

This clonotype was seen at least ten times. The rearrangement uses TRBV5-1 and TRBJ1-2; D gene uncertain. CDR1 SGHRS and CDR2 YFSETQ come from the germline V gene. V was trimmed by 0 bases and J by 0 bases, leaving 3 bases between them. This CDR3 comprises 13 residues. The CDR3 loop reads CASSLATNYGYTF. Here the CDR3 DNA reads TGCGCCAGCAGCTTGGCCACTAACTATGGCTACACCTTC. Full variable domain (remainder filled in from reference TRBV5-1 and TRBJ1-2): KAGVTQTPRYLIKTRGQQVTLSCSPISGHRSVSWYQQTPGQGLQFLFEYFSETQRNKGNFPGRFSGRQFSNSRSEMNVSTLELGDSALYLCASSLATNYGYTFGSGTRLTVV.

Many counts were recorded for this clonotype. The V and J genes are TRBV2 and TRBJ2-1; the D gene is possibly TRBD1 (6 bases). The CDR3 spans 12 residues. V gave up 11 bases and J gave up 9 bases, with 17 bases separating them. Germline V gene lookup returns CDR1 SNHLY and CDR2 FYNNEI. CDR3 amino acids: CAGRPQGPEQFF. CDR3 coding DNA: TGTGCCGGCCGGCCCCAGGGGCCTGAGCAGTTCTTC.

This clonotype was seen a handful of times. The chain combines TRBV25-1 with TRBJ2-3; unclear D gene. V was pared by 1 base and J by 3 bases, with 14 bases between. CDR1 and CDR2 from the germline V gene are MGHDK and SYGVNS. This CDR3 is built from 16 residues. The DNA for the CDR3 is TGTGCCAGCAGTGAATGGTCCCCTGCCGGGACAGATACGCAGTATTTT. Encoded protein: CASSEWSPAGTDTQYF. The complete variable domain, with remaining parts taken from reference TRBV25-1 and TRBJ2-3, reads EADIYQTPRYLVIGTGKKITLECSQTMGHDKMYWYQQDPGMELHLIHYSYGVNSTEKGDLSSESTVSRIRTEHFPLTLESARPSHTSQYLCASSEWSPAGTDTQYFGPGTRLTVL.

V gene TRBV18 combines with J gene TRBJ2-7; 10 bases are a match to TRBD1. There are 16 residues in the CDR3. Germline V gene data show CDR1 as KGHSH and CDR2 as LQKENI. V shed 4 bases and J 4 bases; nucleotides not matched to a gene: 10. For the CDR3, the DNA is TGTGCCAGCTCACTCACAACCGGGACAGGGGTATACGAGCAGTACGTC. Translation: CASSLTTGTGVYEQYV.

CDR3 nucleotides: TGTGCCAGCAGCTCAAACAGCGGGAGTCAAGAGACCCAGTACTTC. It codes for CASSSNSGSQETQYF. The genes are TRBV7-2 and TRBJ2-5, with 8 bases matching TRBD2. V dropped 4 bases and J dropped 2; count of bases not matched to a gene: 6. The V gene's germline CDR1 is SGHTA and CDR2 FQGNSA. CDR3 length equals 15 residues.

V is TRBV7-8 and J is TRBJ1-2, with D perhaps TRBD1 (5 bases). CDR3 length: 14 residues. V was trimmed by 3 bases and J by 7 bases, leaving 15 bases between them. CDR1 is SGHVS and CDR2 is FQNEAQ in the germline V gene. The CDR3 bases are TGTGCCAGCAGCTTTCTGGGAGGGGAGGTTGGCTACACCTTC. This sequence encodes CASSFLGGEVGYTF.

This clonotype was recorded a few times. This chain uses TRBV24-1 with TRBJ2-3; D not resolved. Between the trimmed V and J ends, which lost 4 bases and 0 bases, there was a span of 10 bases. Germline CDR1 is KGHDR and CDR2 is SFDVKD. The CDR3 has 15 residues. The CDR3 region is CATSDSQTSTDTQYF. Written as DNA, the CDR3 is TGTGCCACCAGTGACAGCCAAACAAGCACAGATACGCAGTATTTT.

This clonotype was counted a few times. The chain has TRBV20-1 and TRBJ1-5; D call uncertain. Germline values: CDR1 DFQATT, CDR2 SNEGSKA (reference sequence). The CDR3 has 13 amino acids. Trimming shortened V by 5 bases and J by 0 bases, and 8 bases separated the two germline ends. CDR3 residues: CSASGGSNQPQHF. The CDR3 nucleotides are TGCAGTGCTTCGGGAGGTAGCAATCAGCCCCAGCATTTT.

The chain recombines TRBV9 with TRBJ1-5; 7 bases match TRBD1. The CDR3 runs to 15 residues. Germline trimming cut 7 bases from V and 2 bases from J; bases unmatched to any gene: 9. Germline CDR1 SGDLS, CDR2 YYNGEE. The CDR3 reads CASARGLQGNQPQHF. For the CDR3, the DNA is TGTGCCAGCGCCAGGGGGTTGCAAGGCAATCAGCCCCAGCATTTT. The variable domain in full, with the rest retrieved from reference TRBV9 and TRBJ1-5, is DSGVTQTPKHLITATGQRVTLRCSPRSGDLSVYWYQQSLDQGLQFLIQYYNGEERAKGNILERFSAQQFPDLHSELNLSSLELGDSALYFCASARGLQGNQPQHFGDGTRLSIL.

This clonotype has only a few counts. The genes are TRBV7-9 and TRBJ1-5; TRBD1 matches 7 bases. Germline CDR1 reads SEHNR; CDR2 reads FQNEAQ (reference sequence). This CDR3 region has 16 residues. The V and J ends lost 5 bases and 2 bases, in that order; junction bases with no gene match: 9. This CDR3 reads CASSPRSGQRNQPQHF. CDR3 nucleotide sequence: TGTGCCAGCAGCCCCCGGTCGGGACAGCGCAATCAGCCCCAGCATTTT.

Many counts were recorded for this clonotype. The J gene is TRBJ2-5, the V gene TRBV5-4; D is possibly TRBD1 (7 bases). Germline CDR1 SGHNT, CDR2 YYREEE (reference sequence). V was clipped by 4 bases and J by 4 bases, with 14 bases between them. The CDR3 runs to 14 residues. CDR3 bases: TGTGCCAGCAGCACACAGGGGAGGAGAGAGACCCAGTACTTC. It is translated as CASSTQGRRETQYF.

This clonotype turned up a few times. The chain's CDR3 is CASSPFPGTGSEAFF. The CDR3 region has the DNA TGTGCCAGCAGCCCTTTCCCCGGGACTGGAAGTGAAGCTTTCTTT. The V call is TRBV6-2 or TRBV6-3, the J call TRBJ1-1, with D perhaps matching TRBD1 (5 bases). Trimming left V 6 bases short and J 7 bases short, with 21 bases between. Germline-derived CDR1 and CDR2 are MNHEY and SVGEGT. This CDR3 comprises 15 residues.

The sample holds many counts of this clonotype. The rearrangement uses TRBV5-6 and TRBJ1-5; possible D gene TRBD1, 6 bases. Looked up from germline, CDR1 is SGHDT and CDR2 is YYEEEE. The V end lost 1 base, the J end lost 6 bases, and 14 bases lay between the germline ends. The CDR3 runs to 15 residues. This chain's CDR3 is CASSLRPGVGQPQHF. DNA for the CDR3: TGTGCCAGCAGCTTGCGGCCAGGGGTAGGTCAGCCCCAGCATTTT.

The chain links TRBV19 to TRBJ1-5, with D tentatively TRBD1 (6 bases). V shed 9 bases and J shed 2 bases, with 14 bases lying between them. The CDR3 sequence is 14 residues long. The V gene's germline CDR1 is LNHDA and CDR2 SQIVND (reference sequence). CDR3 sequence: CASGPGGRNQPQHF. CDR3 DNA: TGTGCCAGCGGGCCTGGGGGCCGCAATCAGCCCCAGCATTTT.